This T cell receptor beta chain was documented in a study of PD-1 blockade in classical Hodgkin lymphoma. As regards this clone: Its target is unknown.

Germline V gene sequence: CDR1 MDHEN, CDR2 SYDVKM. This CDR3 has 15 residues. Trimming cost V 3 bases and J 5 bases, with 14 bases left between them. The data were produced by immunoSEQ multiplex PCR, yet TCRdb's version contains in-frame clones alone and is incomplete. The data show 25,000 to 30,000 clones, around four fifths seen once. With no exception, relapse followed autologous stem cell transplantation in all patients, and brentuximab vedotin exposure varied. General study points: In newly diagnosed patients, baseline TCR diversity was reportedly below that of healthy donors.

Here the sequenced sample was peripheral blood mononuclear cells (PBMCs), taken before the second cycle of nivolumab. This TCR was sampled from a human donor with classical Hodgkin lymphoma. The rearrangement uses TRBV28 and TRBJ1-5; tentatively, D is TRBD1 (5 bases). CDR3: CASSFRGWGDQPQHF. The CDR3 region has the DNA TGTGCCAGCAGTTTTCGGGGGTGGGGGGATCAGCCCCAGCATTTT.